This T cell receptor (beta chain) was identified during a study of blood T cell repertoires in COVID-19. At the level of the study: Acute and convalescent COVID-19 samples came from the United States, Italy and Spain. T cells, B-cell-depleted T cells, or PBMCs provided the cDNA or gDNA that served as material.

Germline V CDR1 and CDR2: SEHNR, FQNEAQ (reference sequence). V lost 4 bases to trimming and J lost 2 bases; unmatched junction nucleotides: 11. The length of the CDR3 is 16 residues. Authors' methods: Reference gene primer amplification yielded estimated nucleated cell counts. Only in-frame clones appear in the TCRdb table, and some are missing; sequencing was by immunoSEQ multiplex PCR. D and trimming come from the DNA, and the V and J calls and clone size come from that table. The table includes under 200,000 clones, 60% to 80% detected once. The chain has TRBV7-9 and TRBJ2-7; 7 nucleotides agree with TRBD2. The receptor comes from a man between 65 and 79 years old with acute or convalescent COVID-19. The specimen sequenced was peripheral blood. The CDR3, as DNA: TGTGCCAGCAGCTCGATGTTAGCGGGCACGCCCTACGAGCAGTACTTC. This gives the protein CASSSMLAGTPYEQYF.